The entry below gives a single T cell receptor (beta chain) sequence along with its context. Its antigen is still unknown. TCRdb's copy holds only in-frame clones and misses some; the assay was immunoSEQ multiplex PCR. Here the sample spans 150,000 to 200,000 clones, approximately 95% being singletons. The source of the sample is a study of T cell responses to AZD1222 COVID-19 vaccine. Study findings and constraints: Donors were largely white British and mainly female; clonal diversity was possibly underestimated. In all cases, repertoires were sampled only after the peak T cell response.

Germline lookup yields CDR1 SGHVS and CDR2 FQNEAQ. CDR3 size: 16 residues. Trimming took off 5 bases at V and 0 bases at J, with 14 bases between the two ends. The sample consisted of peripheral blood, taken 28 days after the second AZD1222 dose. The chain links TRBV7-8 to TRBJ1-3; the D is unclear. The origin of this receptor is an adult who received the AZD1222 COVID-19 vaccine. The CDR3 nucleotides are TGTGCCAGCAGCGTCGGACGGTCGGACTCTGGAAACACCATATATTTT. It specifies CASSVGRSDSGNTIYF.